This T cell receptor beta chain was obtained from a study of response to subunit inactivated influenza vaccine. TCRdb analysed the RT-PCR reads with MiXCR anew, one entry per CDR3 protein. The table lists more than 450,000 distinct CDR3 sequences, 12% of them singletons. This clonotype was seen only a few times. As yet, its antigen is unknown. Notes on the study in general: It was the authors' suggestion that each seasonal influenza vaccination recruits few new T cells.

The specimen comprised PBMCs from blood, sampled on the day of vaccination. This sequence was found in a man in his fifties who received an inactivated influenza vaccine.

CDR3 region: CSGGSGTPTGEQYF. The CDR3 nucleotides are TGCAGCGGTGGATCCGGGACTCCGACTGGGGAGCAGTACTTC. The rearrangement joins TRBV29-1 to TRBJ2-7; TRBD2 might be the D (6 bases). This CDR3 comprises 14 residues. Per the germline V gene, CDR1 is SQVTM and CDR2 is ANQGSEA. The V and J ends lost 7 bases and 7 bases respectively, with 23 bases between them.